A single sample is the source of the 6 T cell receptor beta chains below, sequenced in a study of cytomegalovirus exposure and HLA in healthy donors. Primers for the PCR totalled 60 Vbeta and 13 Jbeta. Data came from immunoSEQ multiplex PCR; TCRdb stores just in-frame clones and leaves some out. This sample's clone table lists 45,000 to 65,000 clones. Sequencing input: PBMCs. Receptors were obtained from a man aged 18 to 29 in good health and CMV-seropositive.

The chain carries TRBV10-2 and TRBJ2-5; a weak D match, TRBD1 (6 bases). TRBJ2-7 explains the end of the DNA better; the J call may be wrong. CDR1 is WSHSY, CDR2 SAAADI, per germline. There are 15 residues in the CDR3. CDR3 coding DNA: TGCGCCAGCAGTGAGTCCCTGAGACAGGCCTACGAGCAGTACTTC. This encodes CASSESLRQAYEQYF.

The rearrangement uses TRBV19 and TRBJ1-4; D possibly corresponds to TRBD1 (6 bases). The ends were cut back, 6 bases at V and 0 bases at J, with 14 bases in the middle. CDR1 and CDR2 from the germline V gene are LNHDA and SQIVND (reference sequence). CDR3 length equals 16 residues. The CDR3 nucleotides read TGTGCCAGTAGGAACCAGGACAGTGCAACTAATGAAAAACTGTTTTTT. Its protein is CASRNQDSATNEKLFF.

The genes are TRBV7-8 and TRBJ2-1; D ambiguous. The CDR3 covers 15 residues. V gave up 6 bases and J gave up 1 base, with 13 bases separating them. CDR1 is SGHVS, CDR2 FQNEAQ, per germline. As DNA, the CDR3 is TGTGCCAGCAGTTCAAAACCGGGTTCCTACAATGAGCAGTTCTTC. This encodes CASSSKPGSYNEQFF.

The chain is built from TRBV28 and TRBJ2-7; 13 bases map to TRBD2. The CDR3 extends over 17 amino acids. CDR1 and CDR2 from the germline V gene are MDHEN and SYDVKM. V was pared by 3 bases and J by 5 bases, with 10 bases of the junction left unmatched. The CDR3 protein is CASSFYPGLAGADEQYF. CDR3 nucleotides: TGTGCCAGCAGTTTTTACCCCGGACTAGCGGGAGCAGACGAGCAGTACTTC.

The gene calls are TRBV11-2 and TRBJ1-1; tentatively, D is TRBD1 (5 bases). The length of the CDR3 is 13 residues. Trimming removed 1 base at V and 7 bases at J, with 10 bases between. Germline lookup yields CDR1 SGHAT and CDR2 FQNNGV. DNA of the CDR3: TGTGCCAGCAGCTTAGGGGGCGCAGTTGAAGCTTTCTTT. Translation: CASSLGGAVEAFF.

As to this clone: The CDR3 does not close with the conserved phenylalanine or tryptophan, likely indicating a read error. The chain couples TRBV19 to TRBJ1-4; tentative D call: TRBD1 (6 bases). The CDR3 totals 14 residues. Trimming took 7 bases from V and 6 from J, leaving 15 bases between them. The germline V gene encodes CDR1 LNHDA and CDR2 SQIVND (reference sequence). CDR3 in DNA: TGTGCCAGTAACCCTAAGGACAGATATGAAAAACTGTTTTCT. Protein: CASNPKDRYEKLFS.